The source of this TCR beta chain is a study of T-cell memory formation after mild COVID-19. General study points: The CD4+ clones that contracted clustered mainly within CM and EM, and the CD8+ clones concentrated in EMRA.

From 5'RACE with constant-segment primers came TCR alpha and TCR beta cDNA libraries that carried sample barcodes and UMIs. TCRdb redid the calling of the 5' RACE reads with MiXCR, one entry per CDR3 protein. The sample holds 200,000 or so distinct CDR3 sequences, about 16% seen once. This clonotype was counted a few times. The target antigen is unknown. The V end was cut by 4 bases, the J end by 7 bases, with 13 bases between. Germline values: CDR1 KGHDR, CDR2 SFDVKD. The CDR3 has 14 residues. The specimen was PBMCs or a T cell subset sorted from them (not recorded which). The sequence came from an adult woman who had mild COVID-19 (a few samples of this study predate the infection). Cell type and time point are not known. The chain links TRBV24-1 to TRBJ2-1; D gene uncertain. This CDR3 is CATSDPVNWNEQFF. The CDR3 bases are TGTGCCACCAGTGACCCCGTCAATTGGAATGAGCAGTTCTTC.